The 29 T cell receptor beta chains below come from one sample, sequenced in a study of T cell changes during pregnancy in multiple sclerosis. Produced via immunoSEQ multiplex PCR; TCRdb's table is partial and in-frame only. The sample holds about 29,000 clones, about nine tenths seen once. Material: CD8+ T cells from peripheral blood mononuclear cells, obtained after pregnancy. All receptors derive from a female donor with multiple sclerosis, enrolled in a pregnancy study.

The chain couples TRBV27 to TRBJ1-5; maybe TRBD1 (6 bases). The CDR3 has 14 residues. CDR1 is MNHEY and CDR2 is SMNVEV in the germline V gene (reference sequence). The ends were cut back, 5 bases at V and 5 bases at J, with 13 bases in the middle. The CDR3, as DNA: TGTGCCAGCAGTCTACAGGGTTGGGATCAGCCCCAGCATTTT. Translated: CASSLQGWDQPQHF.

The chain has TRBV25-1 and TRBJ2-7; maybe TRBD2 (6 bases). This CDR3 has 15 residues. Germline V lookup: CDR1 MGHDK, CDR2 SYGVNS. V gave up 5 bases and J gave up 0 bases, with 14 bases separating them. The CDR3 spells CASSQGRLSSYEQYF. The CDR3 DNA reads TGTGCCAGCAGTCAAGGGAGGTTGAGCTCCTACGAGCAGTACTTC.

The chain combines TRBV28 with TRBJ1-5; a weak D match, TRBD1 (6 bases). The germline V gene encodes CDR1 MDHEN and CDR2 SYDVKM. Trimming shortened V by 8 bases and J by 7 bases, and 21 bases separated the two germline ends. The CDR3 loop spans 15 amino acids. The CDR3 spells CASRGHGGLQQPQHF. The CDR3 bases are TGTGCCAGCCGAGGGCACGGGGGGCTTCAACAGCCCCAGCATTTT.

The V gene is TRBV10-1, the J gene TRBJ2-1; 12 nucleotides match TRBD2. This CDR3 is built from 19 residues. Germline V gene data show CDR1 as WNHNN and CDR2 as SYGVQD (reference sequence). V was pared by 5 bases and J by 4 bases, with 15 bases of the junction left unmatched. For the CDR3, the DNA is TGCGCCAGCAGTTTGGGTCGACTAGCGGGAGCCGGCCGATACAATGAGCAGTTCTTC. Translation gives CASSLGRLAGAGRYNEQFF.

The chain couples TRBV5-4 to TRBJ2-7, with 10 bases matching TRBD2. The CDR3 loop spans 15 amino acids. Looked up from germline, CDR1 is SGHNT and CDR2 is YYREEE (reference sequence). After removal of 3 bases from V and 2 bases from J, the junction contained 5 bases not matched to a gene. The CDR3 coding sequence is TGTGCCAGCAGCTCCTGGACTAGCGGAACCTACGAGCAGTACTTC. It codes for CASSSWTSGTYEQYF.

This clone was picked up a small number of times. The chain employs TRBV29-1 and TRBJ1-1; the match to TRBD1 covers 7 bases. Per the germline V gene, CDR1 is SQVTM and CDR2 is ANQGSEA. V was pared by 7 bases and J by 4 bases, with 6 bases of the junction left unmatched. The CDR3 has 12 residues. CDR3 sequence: CSAWGDSTEAFF. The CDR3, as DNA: TGCAGCGCCTGGGGGGACAGCACTGAAGCTTTCTTT.

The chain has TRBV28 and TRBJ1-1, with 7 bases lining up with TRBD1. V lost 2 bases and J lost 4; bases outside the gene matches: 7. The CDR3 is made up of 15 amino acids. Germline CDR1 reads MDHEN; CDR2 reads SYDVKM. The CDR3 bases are TGTGCCAGCAGTTTAACGAGGGGGCTGCCCACTGAAGCTTTCTTT. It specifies CASSLTRGLPTEAFF.

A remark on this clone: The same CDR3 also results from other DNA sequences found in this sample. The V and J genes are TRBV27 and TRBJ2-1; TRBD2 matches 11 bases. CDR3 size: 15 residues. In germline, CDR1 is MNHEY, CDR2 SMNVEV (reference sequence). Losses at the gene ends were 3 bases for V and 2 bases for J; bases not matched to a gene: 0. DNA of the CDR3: TGTGCCAGCAGTTTTAGCGGGAGGGCCTACAATGAGCAGTTCTTC. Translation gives CASSFSGRAYNEQFF.

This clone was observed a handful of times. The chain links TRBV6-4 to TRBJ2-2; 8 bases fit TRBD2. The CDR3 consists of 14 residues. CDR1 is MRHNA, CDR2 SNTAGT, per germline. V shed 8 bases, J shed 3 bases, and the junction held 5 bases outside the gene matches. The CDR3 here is CASREGSDTGELFF. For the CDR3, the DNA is TGTGCCAGCCGGGAGGGGAGCGACACCGGGGAGCTGTTTTTT.

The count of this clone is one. This CDR3 reads CASSLGGNGNQPQHF. The CDR3 DNA reads TGTGCCAGCAGTTTAGGGGGGAATGGCAATCAGCCCCAGCATTTT. This rearrangement joins TRBV27 to TRBJ1-5; the D gene is possibly TRBD1 (5 bases). V lost 2 bases to trimming and J lost 2 bases, with 10 bases between them. Germline lookup yields CDR1 MNHEY and CDR2 SMNVEV (reference sequence). This CDR3 has 15 residues.

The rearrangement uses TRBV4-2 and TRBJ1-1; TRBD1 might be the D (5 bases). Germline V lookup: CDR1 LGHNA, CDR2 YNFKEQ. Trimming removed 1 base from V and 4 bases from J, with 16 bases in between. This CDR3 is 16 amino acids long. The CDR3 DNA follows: TGTGCCAGCAGCCAAGGGGCCGGGACTTCCGTCACTGAAGCTTTCTTT. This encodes CASSQGAGTSVTEAFF.

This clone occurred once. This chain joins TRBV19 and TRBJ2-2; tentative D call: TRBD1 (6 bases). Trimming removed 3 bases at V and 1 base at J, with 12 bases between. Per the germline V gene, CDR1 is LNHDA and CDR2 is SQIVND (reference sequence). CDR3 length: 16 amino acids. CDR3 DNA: TGTGCCAGTAGTATTACCCCGGGACAGAACACCGGGGAGCTGTTTTTT. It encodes CASSITPGQNTGELFF.

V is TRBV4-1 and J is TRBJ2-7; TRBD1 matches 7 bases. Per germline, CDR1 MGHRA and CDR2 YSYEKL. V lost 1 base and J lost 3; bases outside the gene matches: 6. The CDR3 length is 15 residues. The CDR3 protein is CASSQVQGIGYEQYF. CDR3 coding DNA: TGCGCCAGCAGCCAAGTACAGGGGATCGGCTACGAGCAGTACTTC.

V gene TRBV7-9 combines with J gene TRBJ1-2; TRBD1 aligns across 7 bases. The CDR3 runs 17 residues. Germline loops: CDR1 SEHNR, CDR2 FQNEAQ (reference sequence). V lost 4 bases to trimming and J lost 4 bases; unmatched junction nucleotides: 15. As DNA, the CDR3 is TGTGCCAGCAGCTCGGTAAATCCCACCAGGGGGAGCTATGGCTACACCTTC. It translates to CASSSVNPTRGSYGYTF.

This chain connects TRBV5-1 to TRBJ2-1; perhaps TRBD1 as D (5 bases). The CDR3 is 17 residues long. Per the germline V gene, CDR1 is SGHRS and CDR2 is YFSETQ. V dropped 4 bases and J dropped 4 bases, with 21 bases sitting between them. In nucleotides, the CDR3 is TGCGCCAGCAGCCCAGTCTTGACAGAAAAACGATACAATGAGCAGTTCTTC. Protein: CASSPVLTEKRYNEQFF.

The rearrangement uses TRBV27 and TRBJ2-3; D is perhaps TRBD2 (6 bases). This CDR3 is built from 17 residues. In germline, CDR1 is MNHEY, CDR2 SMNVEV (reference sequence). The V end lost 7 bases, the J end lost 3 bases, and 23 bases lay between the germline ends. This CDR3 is CASTPRMTPRGTDTQYF. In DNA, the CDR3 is TGTGCCAGCACCCCAAGGATGACACCTCGGGGGACAGATACGCAGTATTTT.

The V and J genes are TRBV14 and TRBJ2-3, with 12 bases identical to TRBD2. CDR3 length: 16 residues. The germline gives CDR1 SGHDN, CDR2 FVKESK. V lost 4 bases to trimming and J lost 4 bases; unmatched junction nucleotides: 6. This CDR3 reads CASSRRLAGVPDTQYF. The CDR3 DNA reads TGTGCCAGCAGCCGCCGACTAGCGGGAGTACCAGATACGCAGTATTTT.

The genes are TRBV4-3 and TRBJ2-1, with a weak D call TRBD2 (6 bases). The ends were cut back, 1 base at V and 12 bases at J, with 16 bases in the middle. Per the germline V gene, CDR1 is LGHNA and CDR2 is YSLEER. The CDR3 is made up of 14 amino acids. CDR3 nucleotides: TGCGCCAGCAGCCAAGCTCGGGACTCCATAGGGCAGTTCTTC. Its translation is CASSQARDSIGQFF.

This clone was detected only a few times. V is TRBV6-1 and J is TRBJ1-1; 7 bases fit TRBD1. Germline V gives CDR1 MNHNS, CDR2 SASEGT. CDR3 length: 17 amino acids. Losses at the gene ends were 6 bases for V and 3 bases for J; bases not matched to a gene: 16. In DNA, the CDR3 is TGTGCCAGCAGGGAAAGGGTTATTCTCGGACAGGACACTGAAGCTTTCTTT. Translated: CASRERVILGQDTEAFF.

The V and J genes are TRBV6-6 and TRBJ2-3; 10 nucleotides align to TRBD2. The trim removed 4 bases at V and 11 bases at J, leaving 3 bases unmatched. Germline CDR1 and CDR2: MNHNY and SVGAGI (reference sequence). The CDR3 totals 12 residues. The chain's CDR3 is CASSWEREGQYF. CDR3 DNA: TGTGCCAGCAGTTGGGAGCGGGAGGGGCAGTATTTT.

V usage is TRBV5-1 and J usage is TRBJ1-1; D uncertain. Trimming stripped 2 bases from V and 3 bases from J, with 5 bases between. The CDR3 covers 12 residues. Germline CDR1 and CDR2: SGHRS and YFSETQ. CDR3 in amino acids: CASSFSDTEAFF. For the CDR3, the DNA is TGCGCCAGCAGCTTTTCAGACACTGAAGCTTTCTTT.

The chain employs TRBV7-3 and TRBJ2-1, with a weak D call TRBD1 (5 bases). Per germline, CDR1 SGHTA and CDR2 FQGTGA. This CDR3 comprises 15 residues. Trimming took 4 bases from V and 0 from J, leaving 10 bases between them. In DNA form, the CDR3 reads TGTGCCAGCAGCTCGGACACCGCCTCCTACAATGAGCAGTTCTTC. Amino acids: CASSSDTASYNEQFF.

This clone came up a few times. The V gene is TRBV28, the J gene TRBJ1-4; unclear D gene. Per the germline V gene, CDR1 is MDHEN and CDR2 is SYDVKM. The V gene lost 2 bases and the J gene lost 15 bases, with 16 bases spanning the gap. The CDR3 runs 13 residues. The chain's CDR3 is CASSLLGRGGMFF. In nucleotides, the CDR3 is TGTGCCAGCAGTTTACTCGGACGAGGAGGGATGTTTTTT.

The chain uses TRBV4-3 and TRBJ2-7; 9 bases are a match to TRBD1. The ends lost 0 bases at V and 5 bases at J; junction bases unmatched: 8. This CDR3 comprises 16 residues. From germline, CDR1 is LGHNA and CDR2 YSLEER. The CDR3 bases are TGCGCCAGCAGCCAAGATCTGGGACAGGGACTCCACGAGCAGTACTTC. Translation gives CASSQDLGQGLHEQYF.

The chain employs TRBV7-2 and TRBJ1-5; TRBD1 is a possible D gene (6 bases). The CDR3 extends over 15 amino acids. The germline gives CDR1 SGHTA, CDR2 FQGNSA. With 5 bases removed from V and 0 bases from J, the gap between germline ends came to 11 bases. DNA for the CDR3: TGTGCCAGCAGCGAGGGACATACTAGCAATCAGCCCCAGCATTTT. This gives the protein CASSEGHTSNQPQHF.

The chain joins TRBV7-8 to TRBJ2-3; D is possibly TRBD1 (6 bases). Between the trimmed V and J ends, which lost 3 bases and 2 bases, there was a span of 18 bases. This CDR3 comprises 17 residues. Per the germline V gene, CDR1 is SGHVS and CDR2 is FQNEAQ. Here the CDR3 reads CASSFLRQVSPTDTQYF. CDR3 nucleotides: TGTGCCAGCAGCTTCTTACGACAGGTATCACCCACAGATACGCAGTATTTT.

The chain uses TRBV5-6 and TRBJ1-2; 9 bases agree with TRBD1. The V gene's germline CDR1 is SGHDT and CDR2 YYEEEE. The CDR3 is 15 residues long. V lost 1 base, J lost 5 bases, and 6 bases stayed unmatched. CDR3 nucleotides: TGTGCCAGCAGCTTGAGGGGACAGGGAGTTTATGGCTACACCTTC. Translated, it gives CASSLRGQGVYGYTF.

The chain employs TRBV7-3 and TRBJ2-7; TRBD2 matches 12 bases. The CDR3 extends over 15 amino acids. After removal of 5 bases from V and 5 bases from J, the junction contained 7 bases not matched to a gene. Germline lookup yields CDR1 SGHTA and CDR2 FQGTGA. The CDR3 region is CASSPGTSGPDEQYF. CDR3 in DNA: TGTGCCAGCAGCCCTGGGACTAGCGGGCCGGACGAGCAGTACTTC.

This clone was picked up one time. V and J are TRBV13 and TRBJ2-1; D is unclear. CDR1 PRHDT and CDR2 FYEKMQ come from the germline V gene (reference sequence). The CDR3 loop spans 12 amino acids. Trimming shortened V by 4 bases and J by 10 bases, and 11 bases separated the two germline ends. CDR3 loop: CASSSSRREQFF. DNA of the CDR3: TGTGCCAGCAGCTCTTCTCGGCGGGAGCAGTTCTTC.